A selection of T cell receptor beta chains follows, all from one sample in a study of T cells and copy number aberrations in small-cell lung cancer. Assay: immunoSEQ multiplex PCR; the TCRdb copy retains only in-frame clones and omits some. The data contain fewer than 10,000 clones, about 79% of them singletons. Sequenced: normal tissue next to the tumor. The receptors derive from a man in his sixties with small cell lung cancer. Both conserved end residues are part of each CDR3. Each record gives: D gene, V gene, J gene, clone size, CDR3 protein, CDR3 DNA. The D gene is left open where the match is weak. Clone size appears in some rows only: once, few, many, or a class for an expanded clone.

d_gene: NA; v_gene: TRBV11-3; j_gene: TRBJ2-3; abundance: NA; CDR3aa: CASSPGGGTQYF; CDR3nt: TGTGCCAGCAGTCCAGGGGGGGGGACGCAGTATTTT
d_gene: TRBD2; v_gene: TRBV6-6; j_gene: TRBJ2-3; abundance: NA; CDR3aa: CASRTTSGTVTDTQYF; CDR3nt: TGTGCCAGCAGGACCACTAGCGGGACTGTCACAGATACGCAGTATTTT
d_gene: NA; v_gene: TRBV27; j_gene: TRBJ1-1; abundance: NA; CDR3aa: CASKQGGSTEAFF; CDR3nt: TGTGCCAGTAAACAGGGCGGCAGCACTGAAGCTTTCTTT
d_gene: TRBD2; v_gene: TRBV5-5; j_gene: TRBJ2-1; abundance: NA; CDR3aa: CASSLSGTSVLEQFF; CDR3nt: TGTGCCAGCAGCTTGTCCGGGACTAGTGTTTTGGAGCAGTTCTTC
d_gene: NA; v_gene: TRBV9; j_gene: TRBJ2-1; abundance: NA; CDR3aa: CASSSPYSSYNEQFF; CDR3nt: TGTGCCAGCAGCTCCCCGTATAGCTCCTACAATGAGCAGTTCTTC
d_gene: NA; v_gene: TRBV29-1; j_gene: TRBJ2-7; abundance: medium-sized; CDR3aa: CSVGEQGRVDF; CDR3nt: TGCAGCGTGGGGGAACAGGGAAGGGTGGACTTC
d_gene: NA; v_gene: TRBV5-1; j_gene: TRBJ1-4; abundance: NA; CDR3aa: CASSNMGPNEKLFF; CDR3nt: TGCGCCAGCAGCAATATGGGACCTAATGAAAAACTGTTTTTT
d_gene: NA; v_gene: TRBV11-2; j_gene: TRBJ2-1; abundance: NA; CDR3aa: CASSVRGSYNEQFF; CDR3nt: TGTGCCAGCAGCGTCCGGGGTTCCTACAATGAGCAGTTCTTC
d_gene: NA; v_gene: TRBV28; j_gene: TRBJ1-2; abundance: NA; CDR3aa: CASSLSGEAGYTF; CDR3nt: TGTGCCAGCAGTTTATCGGGTGAGGCTGGCTACACCTTC
d_gene: TRBD1; v_gene: TRBV6-5; j_gene: TRBJ1-5; abundance: NA; CDR3aa: CASKKGTGGFQPQHF; CDR3nt: TGTGCCAGCAAAAAAGGGACAGGGGGCTTTCAGCCCCAGCATTTT
d_gene: NA; v_gene: TRBV29-1; j_gene: TRBJ2-7; abundance: few; CDR3aa: CSVEEVASYEQYF; CDR3nt: TGCAGCGTTGAAGAGGTGGCTAGCTACGAGCAGTACTTC
d_gene: TRBD2; v_gene: TRBV7-8; j_gene: TRBJ2-3; abundance: NA; CDR3aa: CASSLVGGLGTDTQYF; CDR3nt: TGTGCCAGCAGCTTAGTGGGGGGGTTGGGCACAGATACGCAGTATTTT
d_gene: NA; v_gene: TRBV28; j_gene: TRBJ2-1; abundance: NA; CDR3aa: CASSLSALSGSYNEQFF; CDR3nt: TGTGCCAGCAGTTTATCCGCCTTATCGGGCTCCTACAATGAGCAGTTCTTC
d_gene: NA; v_gene: TRBV7-2; j_gene: TRBJ1-5; abundance: NA; CDR3aa: CASSSQKGSQPQHF; CDR3nt: TGTGCCAGCAGTTCGCAGAAGGGGTCCCAGCCCCAGCATTTT
d_gene: TRBD1; v_gene: TRBV19; j_gene: TRBJ2-5; abundance: NA; CDR3aa: CASSLSTGVGETQYF; CDR3nt: TGTGCCAGTAGTCTCTCGACAGGGGTTGGTGAGACCCAGTACTTC
d_gene: NA; v_gene: TRBV7-3; j_gene: TRBJ2-3; abundance: few; CDR3aa: CASSEQSTDTQYF; CDR3nt: TGTGCCAGCAGCGAACAGAGCACAGATACGCAGTATTTT
d_gene: TRBD1; v_gene: TRBV5-1; j_gene: TRBJ2-2; abundance: once; CDR3aa: CASRGGQGNTGELFF; CDR3nt: TGCGCCAGCAGAGGGGGACAGGGTAACACCGGGGAGCTGTTTTTT
d_gene: NA; v_gene: TRBV10-3; j_gene: TRBJ2-7; abundance: NA; CDR3aa: CAISEKQPYEQYF; CDR3nt: TGTGCCATCAGTGAAAAACAACCCTACGAGCAGTACTTC
d_gene: NA; v_gene: TRBV5-1; j_gene: TRBJ2-1; abundance: NA; CDR3aa: CASSPGHGINNEQFF; CDR3nt: TGCGCCAGCAGCCCGGGACACGGAATTAACAATGAGCAGTTCTTC
d_gene: TRBD1; v_gene: TRBV10-3; j_gene: TRBJ1-2; abundance: NA; CDR3aa: CAISEKEGQGRYGYTF; CDR3nt: TGTGCCATCAGTGAAAAGGAGGGACAGGGCCGCTATGGCTACACCTTC
d_gene: TRBD2; v_gene: TRBV7-6; j_gene: TRBJ2-2; abundance: NA; CDR3aa: CASSSLAGSTNTGELFF; CDR3nt: TGTGCCAGCAGCTCGTTAGCGGGGAGCACGAACACCGGGGAGCTGTTTTTT
d_gene: NA; v_gene: TRBV21-1; j_gene: TRBJ2-5; abundance: NA; CDR3aa: CASSYTEREQETQYF; CDR3nt: TGTGCCAGCAGCTATACAGAGCGGGAGCAAGAGACCCAGTACTTC
d_gene: TRBD1; v_gene: TRBV7-3; j_gene: TRBJ2-1; abundance: NA; CDR3aa: CASAGQGAGEQFF; CDR3nt: TGTGCCAGCGCGGGACAGGGGGCTGGTGAGCAGTTCTTC
d_gene: NA; v_gene: TRBV19; j_gene: TRBJ1-5; abundance: NA; CDR3aa: CASSSGQPQHF; CDR3nt: TGTGCCAGTAGCTCGGGGCAGCCCCAGCATTTT
d_gene: NA; v_gene: TRBV5-1; j_gene: TRBJ2-3; abundance: NA; CDR3aa: CASSLVEGGTQYF; CDR3nt: TGCGCCAGCAGCTTGGTGGAGGGCGGTACGCAGTATTTT
d_gene: NA; v_gene: TRBV6-1; j_gene: TRBJ2-2; abundance: NA; CDR3aa: CASSGGLQPTGELFF; CDR3nt: TGTGCCAGCAGTGGTGGTCTCCAACCGACCGGGGAGCTGTTTTTT
d_gene: NA; v_gene: TRBV11-2; j_gene: TRBJ2-1; abundance: NA; CDR3aa: CASSLAPLNNEQFF; CDR3nt: TGTGCCAGCAGCTTAGCACCTCTTAACAATGAGCAGTTCTTC
d_gene: NA; v_gene: TRBV18; j_gene: TRBJ2-5; abundance: NA; CDR3aa: CASSPLFDRQETQYF; CDR3nt: TGTGCCAGCTCACCACTCTTCGACAGACAAGAGACCCAGTACTTC
d_gene: TRBD1; v_gene: TRBV10-3; j_gene: TRBJ2-3; abundance: NA; CDR3aa: CAASKDRGTDTQYF; CDR3nt: TGTGCCGCCAGTAAGGACAGGGGCACAGATACGCAGTATTTT
d_gene: NA; v_gene: TRBV19; j_gene: TRBJ1-1; abundance: NA; CDR3aa: CASRSQGVSAEAFF; CDR3nt: TGTGCCAGTAGGTCACAGGGAGTAAGCGCTGAAGCTTTCTTT
d_gene: TRBD2; v_gene: TRBV29-1; j_gene: TRBJ2-3; abundance: few; CDR3aa: CSVLLAGATDTQYF; CDR3nt: TGCAGCGTTTTACTGGCGGGAGCGACAGATACGCAGTATTTT
d_gene: NA; v_gene: TRBV5-6; j_gene: TRBJ1-2; abundance: medium-sized; CDR3aa: CASRVIGNYGYTF; CDR3nt: TGTGCCAGCAGGGTTATTGGTAACTATGGCTACACCTTC
d_gene: TRBD1; v_gene: TRBV2; j_gene: TRBJ2-5; abundance: NA; CDR3aa: CASSLQGAGETQYF; CDR3nt: TGTGCCAGCAGTTTACAGGGGGCAGGGGAGACCCAGTACTTC
d_gene: NA; v_gene: TRBV7-2; j_gene: TRBJ1-2; abundance: NA; CDR3aa: CASSPQTYGYTF; CDR3nt: TGTGCCAGCAGCCCACAGACGTATGGCTACACCTTC
d_gene: NA; v_gene: TRBV29-1; j_gene: TRBJ2-2; abundance: NA; CDR3aa: CSAGTQIGTGELFF; CDR3nt: TGCAGCGCCGGGACCCAAATTGGCACCGGGGAGCTGTTTTTT
d_gene: TRBD1; v_gene: TRBV19; j_gene: TRBJ2-6; abundance: NA; CDR3aa: CASSIGPRQGRAGANVLTF; CDR3nt: TGTGCCAGTAGTATCGGCCCCCGACAGGGACGCGCTGGGGCCAACGTCCTGACTTTC
d_gene: TRBD2; v_gene: TRBV7-8; j_gene: TRBJ2-1; abundance: once; CDR3aa: CASSSTAGVGGDEQFF; CDR3nt: TGTGCCAGCAGCTCAACAGCGGGAGTGGGGGGCGATGAGCAGTTCTTC
d_gene: TRBD1; v_gene: TRBV11-2; j_gene: TRBJ2-3; abundance: NA; CDR3aa: CASSLGADRDPTDTQYF; CDR3nt: TGTGCCAGCAGCTTAGGAGCAGACAGGGACCCGACAGATACGCAGTATTTT
d_gene: NA; v_gene: TRBV5-1; j_gene: TRBJ2-2; abundance: NA; CDR3aa: CASREAVNTGELFF; CDR3nt: TGCGCCAGCAGGGAGGCTGTGAACACCGGGGAGCTGTTTTTT
d_gene: NA; v_gene: TRBV27; j_gene: TRBJ2-5; abundance: once; CDR3aa: CASSLRPQVTQYF; CDR3nt: TGTGCCAGCAGTTTACGTCCCCAGGTAACCCAGTACTTC
d_gene: TRBD1; v_gene: TRBV5-6; j_gene: TRBJ1-2; abundance: once; CDR3aa: CASSQQGNYGYTF; CDR3nt: TGTGCCAGCAGCCAACAGGGGAACTATGGCTACACCTTC
d_gene: NA; v_gene: TRBV5-5; j_gene: TRBJ1-1; abundance: NA; CDR3aa: CASSSRGTGNTEAFF; CDR3nt: TGTGCCAGCAGCTCAAGGGGGACGGGGAACACTGAAGCTTTCTTT
d_gene: TRBD2; v_gene: TRBV15; j_gene: TRBJ2-1; abundance: NA; CDR3aa: CATSSKREGLSSYNEQFF; CDR3nt: TGTGCCACCAGCAGTAAGCGGGAGGGCCTCTCGAGCTACAATGAGCAGTTCTTC
d_gene: NA; v_gene: TRBV21-1; j_gene: TRBJ1-5; abundance: NA; CDR3aa: CASSNKSMSNQPQHF; CDR3nt: TGTGCCAGCAGCAATAAAAGTATGAGCAATCAGCCCCAGCATTTT
d_gene: NA; v_gene: TRBV6-1; j_gene: TRBJ2-7; abundance: NA; CDR3aa: CASSARGPSYEQYF; CDR3nt: TGTGCCAGCAGTGCCCGGGGGCCCTCCTACGAGCAGTACTTC
d_gene: NA; v_gene: TRBV19; j_gene: TRBJ2-6; abundance: NA; CDR3aa: CASSIGGAGANVLTF; CDR3nt: TGTGCCAGTAGTATAGGGGGGGCTGGGGCCAACGTCCTGACTTTC